The text below deals with one T cell receptor (beta chain). Germline assignment: CDR1 MNHNY and CDR2 SVGAGI (reference sequence). V gave up 0 bases and J gave up 0 bases, with 10 bases separating them. This CDR3 contains 16 residues. TCRdb keeps only in-frame clones here, not all; method: immunoSEQ multiplex PCR. Of tens of thousands of clones in the sample, about nine tenths were seen once. These data originate in a study of T cell changes during pregnancy in multiple sclerosis. This TCR came from a female donor with multiple sclerosis, enrolled in a pregnancy study. This chain joins TRBV6-6 and TRBJ2-3; D unresolved. This sample comprised CD8+ T cells from peripheral blood mononuclear cells, obtained in the third trimester of pregnancy. The DNA for the CDR3 is TGTGCCAGCAGTTACTCCCTATCAACTAGCACAGATACGCAGTATTTT. Translating it yields CASSYSLSTSTDTQYF.